These 9 T cell receptor beta chains were all obtained from the same sample, sequenced in a study of patients and donors after allogeneic stem cell transplantation. MiXCR, run by TCRdb on the RT-PCR reads, gives a single entry per CDR3 protein. The data show about 960,000 distinct CDR3 sequences, around 17% seen once. Source material: blood, either unsorted or a sorted T cell fraction (not recorded which). Receptor source: a human donor who was either an allogeneic HSCT recipient or a stem cell or donor lymphocyte infusion donor (not recorded which). It is not recorded whose cells these are; they may come from a transplant donor.

The chain employs TRBV6-1 and TRBJ1-5, with 10 bases matching TRBD1. CDR3 length equals 14 residues. Unmatched junction bases numbered 4, after V lost 5 bases and J lost 6 bases. Germline-derived CDR1 and CDR2 are MNHNS and SASEGT. CDR3 protein: CASSQTGGGQPQHF. The CDR3 bases are TGTGCCAGCAGTCAGACAGGGGGCGGTCAGCCCCAGCATTTT.

The CDR3 region is CSARERTKGYEQYF. The CDR3 DNA reads as TGCAGTGCTAGAGAGCGGACTAAGGGGTACGAGCAGTACTTC. The V and J genes are TRBV20-1 and TRBJ2-7; the D gene is possibly TRBD2 (6 bases). Between the trimmed V and J ends, which lost 0 bases and 4 bases, there was a span of 13 bases. Germline V lookup: CDR1 DFQATT, CDR2 SNEGSKA (reference sequence). There are 14 residues in the CDR3.

The chain employs TRBV7-9 and TRBJ2-5; no clear D. The CDR3 runs 14 residues. With 1 base removed from V and 1 base from J, the gap between germline ends came to 7 bases. The germline V gene has CDR1 SEHNR and CDR2 FQNEAQ (reference sequence). The CDR3 DNA follows: TGTGCCAGCAGCTTAGTGTCCGCCCAAGAGACCCAGTACTTC. It translates to CASSLVSAQETQYF.

This clonotype was detected a few times. V is TRBV27 and J is TRBJ2-7, with no clear D. This CDR3 comprises 13 residues. Germline loops: CDR1 MNHEY, CDR2 SMNVEV (reference sequence). Deletions cut 5 bases from V and 3 bases from J, with 11 bases between. The CDR3 nucleotides read TGTGCCAGCAGTGGGATCGAAATCTACGAGCAGTACTTC. The encoded protein is CASSGIEIYEQYF.

DNA for the CDR3: TGTGCCAGCCGCCCTAATAGCAATCAGCCCCAGCATTTT. Its translation: CASRPNSNQPQHF. The chain uses TRBV27 and TRBJ1-5; unclear D gene. V was pared by 8 bases and J by 0 bases, with 8 bases between. The CDR3 runs to 13 residues. Germline lookup yields CDR1 MNHEY and CDR2 SMNVEV (reference sequence).

CDR3 in DNA: TGTGCCAGCGATGCCAACGTCCTGACTTTC. Translated: CASDANVLTF. The rearrangement links TRBV18 to TRBJ2-6; D is unresolved. Germline-derived CDR1 and CDR2 are KGHSH and LQKENI. Deletions cut 8 bases from V and 7 bases from J, with 3 bases between. This CDR3 contains 10 residues. The full variable domain, with the rest looked up from reference TRBV18 and TRBJ2-6, is NAGVMQNPRHLVRRRGQEARLRCSPMKGHSHVYWYRQLPEEGLKFMVYLQKENIIDESGMPKERFSAEFPKEGPSILRIQQVVRGDSAAYFCASDANVLTFGAGSRLTVL.

This clonotype was seen more than once but under ten times. The chain combines TRBV27 with TRBJ2-1; possibly TRBD1 for D (6 bases). V was shortened by 2 bases and J by 6 bases, with 14 bases between the two germline ends. This CDR3 contains 15 residues. The germline CDR1 and CDR2 sequences are MNHEY and SMNVEV (reference sequence). The CDR3, as DNA: TGTGCCAGCAGTTTAGTAGCAGGGGAACTCAATGAGCAGTTCTTC. Its protein product is CASSLVAGELNEQFF.

J is TRBJ1-2 and V is TRBV11-2; the match to TRBD1 covers 7 bases. Per germline, CDR1 SGHAT and CDR2 FQNNGV. The ends lost 4 bases at V and 2 bases at J; junction bases unmatched: 4. The CDR3 spans 14 residues. The chain's CDR3 is CASSWDRANYGYTF. In nucleotides, the CDR3 is TGTGCCAGCAGCTGGGACAGAGCGAACTATGGCTACACCTTC. Full variable domain (outside the CDR3, taken from reference TRBV11-2 and TRBJ1-2): EAGVAQSPRYKIIEKRQSVAFWCNPISGHATLYWYQQILGQGPKLLIQFQNNGVVDDSQLPKDRFSAERLKGVDSTLKIQPAKLEDSAVYLCASSWDRANYGYTFGSGTRLTVV.

This clonotype was recorded a few times. The chain has TRBV20-1 and TRBJ1-1; D not certain. Germline V gene data show CDR1 as DFQATT and CDR2 as SNEGSKA (reference sequence). The CDR3 covers 13 residues. V lost 4 bases and J 1 base, leaving 10 bases between the germline ends. The CDR3 spells CSANYYPNTEAFF. CDR3 DNA sequence: TGCAGTGCTAACTACTACCCGAACACTGAAGCTTTCTTT.